Here is one TCR beta chain with its context. Repertoires were generated with immunoSEQ multiplex PCR, while TCRdb's copy carries only in-frame clones and drops some. Here the sample spans around 110,000 clones, 80% to 90% being singletons. These data come from a study of control samples from healthy donors and cancer patients. V was cut by 0 bases and J by 6 bases, with 16 bases left in between. The CDR3 is 16 residues long. The germline CDR1 and CDR2 sequences are SGHKS and YYEKEE (reference sequence). This clonotype was sampled from a woman aged 50 to 60 with colorectal cancer. The chain has TRBV5-5 and TRBJ1-5; D possibly corresponds to TRBD1 (5 bases). Source material: PBMCs. In DNA form, the CDR3 reads TGTGCCAGCAGCTTGGTCCCAGGGAGTTCGAGTCAGCCCCAGCATTTT. Translation: CASSLVPGSSSQPQHF.